At least ten counts were recorded for the clone carrying this T cell receptor beta chain. Antigen: not known. Prior to thyroid surgery, none of the patients had received any treatment. Germline assignment: CDR1 MDHEN and CDR2 SYDVKM. This CDR3 region has 15 residues. The trim removed 5 bases at V and 4 bases at J, leaving 6 bases unmatched. The entry originates in a study of metastatic and nonmetastatic thyroid tumors. Study summary: Malignant thyroid and benign thyroid patients provided blood and tumor or nodule tissue whose repertoires were compared.

Overall study results and limits: TCR beta diversity was reportedly significantly higher in malignant thyroid tumors than benign nodules, in blood and tumor.

As processed by the authors: Across clinicopathological groups, CDR3 differences served as the basis for building a distant-metastasis classifier for papillary thyroid cancer. MiXCR reprocessed the PCR reads for TCRdb. The V and J calls come from TCRdb's annotation, not from the publication. The sample shows tens of thousands of clones, around 17% of them seen only once. This receptor was taken from a female donor with papillary thyroid cancer or a benign thyroid nodule (not recorded which). Some clones in this sample may be carry-over from other donors' samples. Source material: blood. The chain uses TRBV28 and TRBJ2-3; 10 bases match TRBD1. This CDR3 is CASSPSTGGADTQYF. The CDR3 DNA sequence: TGTGCCAGCAGTCCCTCGACAGGGGGCGCAGATACGCAGTATTTT.